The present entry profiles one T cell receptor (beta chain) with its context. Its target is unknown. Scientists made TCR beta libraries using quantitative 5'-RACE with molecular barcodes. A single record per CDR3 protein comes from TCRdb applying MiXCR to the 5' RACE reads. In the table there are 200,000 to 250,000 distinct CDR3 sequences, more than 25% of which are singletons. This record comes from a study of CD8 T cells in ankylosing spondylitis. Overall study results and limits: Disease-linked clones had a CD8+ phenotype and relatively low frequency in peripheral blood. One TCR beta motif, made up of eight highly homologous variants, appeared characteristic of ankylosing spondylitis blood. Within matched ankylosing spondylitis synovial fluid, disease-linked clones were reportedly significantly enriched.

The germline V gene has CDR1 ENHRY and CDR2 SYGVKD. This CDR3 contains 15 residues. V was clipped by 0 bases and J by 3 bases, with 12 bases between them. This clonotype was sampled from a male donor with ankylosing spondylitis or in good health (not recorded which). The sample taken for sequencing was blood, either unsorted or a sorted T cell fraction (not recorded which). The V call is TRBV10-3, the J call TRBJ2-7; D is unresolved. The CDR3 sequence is CAISESPDWDYEQYF. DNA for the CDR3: TGTGCCATCAGTGAGTCCCCAGATTGGGACTACGAGCAGTACTTC.